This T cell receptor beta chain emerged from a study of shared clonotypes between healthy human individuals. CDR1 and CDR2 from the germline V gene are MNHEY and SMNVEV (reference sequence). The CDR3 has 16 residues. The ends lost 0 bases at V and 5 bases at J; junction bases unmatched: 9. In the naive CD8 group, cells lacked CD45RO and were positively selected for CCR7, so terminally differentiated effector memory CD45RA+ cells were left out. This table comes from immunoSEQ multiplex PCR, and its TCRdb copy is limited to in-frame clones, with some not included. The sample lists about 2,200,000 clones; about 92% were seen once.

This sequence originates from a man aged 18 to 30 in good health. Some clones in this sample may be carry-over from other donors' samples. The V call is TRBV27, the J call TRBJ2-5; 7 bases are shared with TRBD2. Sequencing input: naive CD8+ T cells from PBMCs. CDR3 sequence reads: CASSLSRGGGVETQYF. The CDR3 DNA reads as TGTGCCAGCAGTTTATCGCGCGGGGGAGGGGTGGAGACCCAGTACTTC.